These 13 T cell receptor beta chains came from one sample sequenced in a study of CD8+ T cells in alopecia areata. RNA, once extracted, was reverse transcribed into cDNA for use as the sequencing template. Using immunoSEQ multiplex PCR, the repertoire was profiled, and TCRdb retains in-frame clones only, with some absent. Altogether 200,000 or so clones are present, 58% being singletons, with the ten largest covering 5.5% to 6%. Treatment noted: oral pan-JAK inhibitor, 5-10 mg twice daily. The source material was CD4+ T cells sorted from blood, sampled at week 24, from a patient treated with tofacitinib. These receptors all stem from a human donor with alopecia areata.

The chain joins TRBV7-2 to TRBJ2-7; maybe TRBD1 (6 bases). Trimming removed 1 base from V and 2 bases from J, with 12 bases in between. Germline V gene sequence: CDR1 SGHTA, CDR2 FQGNSA. The CDR3 consists of 15 residues. The CDR3 region is CASSLVSDSAYEQYF. In DNA, the CDR3 is TGTGCCAGCAGCTTAGTATCGGACAGTGCCTACGAGCAGTACTTC.

This clone was counted between two and nine times. CDR3 amino acids: CASSQSKDQPQHF. The CDR3 DNA sequence: TGTGCCAGCAGCCAATCGAAGGATCAGCCCCAGCATTTT. The chain recombines TRBV14 with TRBJ1-5; D gene uncertain. Trimming removed 2 bases at V and 5 bases at J, with 7 bases between. CDR3 size: 13 residues. Germline CDR1 SGHDN, CDR2 FVKESK.

This chain joins TRBV7-3 and TRBJ2-5; D remains unclear. Trimming left V 2 bases short and J 2 bases short, with 6 bases between. The germline CDR1 and CDR2 sequences are SGHTA and FQGTGA. There are 13 residues in the CDR3. The CDR3 DNA reads as TGTGCCAGCAGCTTAGGCACGCAAGAGACCCAGTACTTC. As protein: CASSLGTQETQYF. The variable domain in full, completed from reference TRBV7-3 and TRBJ2-5, reads GAGVSQTPSNKVTEKGKYVELRCDPISGHTALYWYRQSLGQGPEFLIYFQGTGAADDSGLPNDRFFAVRPEGSVSTLKIQRTERGDSAVYLCASSLGTQETQYFGPGTRLLVL.

The CDR3 DNA reads as TGCGCCAGCAGCCAAGATGAGGCTAGCGGGACTAGCACAGATACGCAGTATTTT. Translation gives CASSQDEASGTSTDTQYF. This chain links TRBV4-1 with TRBJ2-3; 9 positions agree with TRBD2. This CDR3 has 18 residues. The germline V gene has CDR1 MGHRA and CDR2 YSYEKL. The trim removed 0 bases at V and 0 bases at J, leaving 7 bases unmatched.

CDR3 amino acids: CASSPQLTGGVVTDTQYF. The CDR3 region has the DNA TGTGCCAGCAGCCCACAACTTACAGGGGGGGTAGTCACAGATACGCAGTATTTT. V is TRBV27 and J is TRBJ2-3; weak D call: TRBD1 (8 bases). Germline CDR1 and CDR2: MNHEY and SMNVEV (reference sequence). V was trimmed by 6 bases and J by 2 bases, leaving 24 bases between them. This CDR3 has 18 amino acids.

The chain links TRBV28 to TRBJ2-7; TRBD2 matches at 11 bases. The CDR3 is 14 residues long. The V and J ends lost 6 bases and 6 bases, in that order; junction bases with no gene match: 7. CDR1 and CDR2 from the germline V gene are MDHEN and SYDVKM. In DNA, the CDR3 is TGTGCCAGCAGCCCAACACTAGCGGGAGCCGAGCAGTACTTC. The encoded protein is CASSPTLAGAEQYF.

The rearrangement joins TRBV20-1 to TRBJ1-2, with unresolved D. This CDR3 has 9 residues. Germline assignment: CDR1 DFQATT and CDR2 SNEGSKA (reference sequence). The germline V and J ends were trimmed by 8 bases and 1 base, with 2 bases remaining between them. Written as DNA, the CDR3 is TGCAGTAGTAACTATGGCTACACCTTC. It yields the protein CSSNYGYTF.

CDR3 nucleotides: TGTGCCAGCAGCCCCCGACAGGATTCACCCCTCCACTTT. Translating gives CASSPRQDSPLHF. The chain is built from TRBV7-2 and TRBJ1-6; TRBD1 is a possible D gene (6 bases). Germline assignment: CDR1 SGHTA and CDR2 FQGNSA. V lost 5 bases to trimming and J lost 8 bases, with 10 bases between them. This CDR3 is 13 amino acids long.

V and J are TRBV29-1 and TRBJ1-2, with 8 bases matching TRBD1. The junction had 6 bases not matched to a gene; V was cut back by 5 bases and J by 4 bases. CDR3 length: 13 residues. Germline V gene lookup returns CDR1 SQVTM and CDR2 ANQGSEA. The CDR3 region has the DNA TGCAGCGTTCCTCGGGACAGGTTCTATGGCTACACCTTC. It translates to CSVPRDRFYGYTF.

Only one count was recorded for this clone. This sequence joins TRBV7-2 and TRBJ1-2; TRBD1 might be the D (5 bases). This CDR3 has 13 amino acids. V was clipped by 5 bases and J by 2 bases, with 9 bases between them. Germline lookup yields CDR1 SGHTA and CDR2 FQGNSA. The chain's CDR3 is CASSEDSNYGYTF. The DNA for the CDR3 is TGTGCCAGCAGCGAAGACAGCAACTATGGCTACACCTTC.

This rearrangement joins TRBV7-2 to TRBJ1-2; maybe TRBD1 (6 bases). The germline gives CDR1 SGHTA, CDR2 FQGNSA. The V gene lost 5 bases and the J gene lost 3 bases, with 13 bases spanning the gap. This CDR3 spans 14 amino acids. CDR3 residues: CASSPRGAYYGYTF. As DNA, the CDR3 is TGTGCCAGCAGCCCAAGGGGGGCCTACTATGGCTACACCTTC.

This chain uses TRBV4-1 with TRBJ2-1, with D unclear. This CDR3 contains 16 residues. Germline CDR1 is MGHRA and CDR2 is YSYEKL. The V end lost 0 bases, the J end lost 5 bases, and 14 bases lay between the germline ends. The CDR3 nucleotides are TGCGCCAGCAGCCAAGACAGTTTTAGTTTGCACAATGAGCAGTTCTTC. This sequence encodes CASSQDSFSLHNEQFF.

This clone has just one count. This sequence joins TRBV6-6 and TRBJ2-7, with D perhaps TRBD2 (7 bases). Germline CDR1 and CDR2: MNHNY and SVGAGI (reference sequence). The CDR3 has 16 residues. Trimming pared 0 bases from V and 2 bases from J, leaving 14 bases between. As DNA, the CDR3 is TGTGCCAGCAGTTACTCGGGGGGCGGGAGTACCTACGAGCAGTACTTC. Translation: CASSYSGGGSTYEQYF.